One sample yielded the 29 T cell receptor beta chains listed below, sequenced in a study of early T cells in non-severe SARS-CoV-2 infection (dated by TCRdb to the early 2020s). Library preparation was by 5' RACE. This sample was sequenced with a NextSeq 500. In TCRdb, the public reads were trimmed at Q25 with fastp and aligned with MiXCR, with productive beta chains retained. One record per CDR3 amino acid sequence lists the most common genes and DNA. This sample holds approximately 98,000 distinct CDR3 sequences; roughly an eighth were observed only once. Together, the top ten hold 3.1% of the sample. Input material: whole blood. Receptors originate from an adult who was a healthcare worker with PCR-confirmed SARS-CoV-2 infection or an uninfected control (not recorded which).

The V and J genes are TRBV25-1 and TRBJ2-5, with 7 bases fitting TRBD1. CDR1 is MGHDK and CDR2 is SYGVNS in the germline V gene. The length of the CDR3 is 14 residues. Losses at the gene ends were 4 bases for V and 1 base for J; bases not matched to a gene: 3. CDR3 in amino acids: CASSARTGQETQYF. DNA for the CDR3: TGTGCCAGCAGTGCGCGGACAGGCCAAGAGACCCAGTACTTC.

In this sample, this clonotype turned up a few times. The V gene is TRBV7-2, the J gene TRBJ1-1; 7 positions agree with TRBD1. Trimming at V came to 4 bases and at J to 10 bases, leaving 6 bases not matched to a gene. This CDR3 has 12 residues. Germline-derived CDR1 and CDR2 are SGHTA and FQGNSA. CDR3 nucleotide sequence: TGTGCCAGCAGCTCAAGGACAGGTCCAGCTTTCTTT. It yields the protein CASSSRTGPAFF.

V gene TRBV6-1 combines with J gene TRBJ1-2; TRBD1 might be the D (6 bases). The CDR3 totals 13 residues. The V gene's germline CDR1 is MNHNS and CDR2 SASEGT. Deletions cut 2 bases from V and 7 bases from J, with 11 bases between. CDR3 in DNA: TGTGCCAGCAGTGAAACAGGGTTAGGTGGCTACACCTTC. Its protein product is CASSETGLGGYTF.

This clonotype was seen at least ten times. The CDR3 DNA sequence: TGCAGCGTCGCCGTATGGGGCGTGAACACCGGGGAGCTGTTTTTT. Translating it yields CSVAVWGVNTGELFF. The chain recombines TRBV29-1 with TRBJ2-2; the D gene is possibly TRBD1 (5 bases). V was cut by 6 bases and J by 1 base, with 15 bases left in between. Per the germline V gene, CDR1 is SQVTM and CDR2 is ANQGSEA. The CDR3 sequence is 15 residues long.

J is TRBJ2-1 and V is TRBV7-9; D gene uncertain. Deletions cut 5 bases from V and 8 bases from J, with 13 bases between. Per germline, CDR1 SEHNR and CDR2 FQNEAQ (reference sequence). The CDR3 length is 13 residues. The CDR3 reads CASSLVSRDEQFF. The CDR3 nucleotides are TGTGCCAGCAGCCTAGTTAGTAGAGATGAGCAGTTCTTC. The entire variable domain, with the rest obtained from reference TRBV7-9 and TRBJ2-1, is as follows: DTGVSQNPRHKITKRGQNVTFRCDPISEHNRLYWYRQTLGQGPEFLTYFQNEAQLEKSRLLSDRFSAERPKGSFSTLEIQRTEQGDSAMYLCASSLVSRDEQFFGPGTRLTVL.

In its sample, this clonotype was seen a few times. CDR3 loop: CASILWTYRDTEAFF. The CDR3 coding sequence is TGTGCCAGCATCCTGTGGACCTATCGGGACACTGAAGCTTTCTTT. The rearrangement uses TRBV12-3 or TRBV12-4 and TRBJ1-1; no definite D call. V lost 7 bases and J 3 bases, leaving 18 bases between the germline ends. CDR3 size: 15 residues.

This clonotype was picked up a small number of times. The chain employs TRBV7-9 and TRBJ2-6, with 10 bases fitting TRBD1. V lost 4 bases and J lost 2; bases outside the gene matches: 8. The germline gives CDR1 SEHNR, CDR2 FQNEAQ (reference sequence). CDR3 length equals 18 residues. The CDR3, as DNA: TGTGCCAGCAGCTCCTCGACAGGGGGCGCGGCTGGGGCCAACGTCCTGACTTTC. Translating it yields CASSSSTGGAAGANVLTF. The whole variable domain, remainder taken from reference TRBV7-9 and TRBJ2-6, is DTGVSQNPRHKITKRGQNVTFRCDPISEHNRLYWYRQTLGQGPEFLTYFQNEAQLEKSRLLSDRFSAERPKGSFSTLEIQRTEQGDSAMYLCASSSSTGGAAGANVLTFGAGSRLTVL.

This clonotype was observed a handful of times. The V call is TRBV2, the J call TRBJ1-5; 9 nucleotides line up with TRBD1. Germline CDR1 is SNHLY and CDR2 is FYNNEI. The CDR3 runs 14 residues. With V trimmed by 6 bases and J by 3 bases, 3 bases remained unmatched. CDR3 residues: CASRRTGDNQPQHF. The DNA of the CDR3 is TGTGCCAGCAGGAGGACAGGGGACAATCAGCCCCAGCATTTT.

The table lists this clonotype with many counts. This sequence joins TRBV11-2 and TRBJ1-5, with TRBD1 matching over 12 bases. The CDR3 loop spans 15 amino acids. Germline lookup yields CDR1 SGHAT and CDR2 FQNNGV. V shed 5 bases, J shed 6 bases, and the junction held 5 bases outside the gene matches. The CDR3 spells CASSRGTGGFQPQHF. The CDR3 region has the DNA TGTGCCAGCAGCCGCGGGACAGGGGGCTTTCAGCCCCAGCATTTT.

The rearrangement uses TRBV7-9 and TRBJ2-3; a possible D gene is TRBD2 (6 bases). CDR1 is SEHNR, CDR2 FQNEAQ, per germline (reference sequence). The CDR3 spans 11 residues. The V and J ends lost 7 bases and 11 bases respectively, with 13 bases between them. The CDR3: CASTGGGMQYF. DNA for the CDR3: TGTGCCAGCACCGGGGGTGGCATGCAGTATTTT.

This clonotype was recorded at least ten times. The gene calls are TRBV13 and TRBJ1-2; D is unclear. CDR1 and CDR2 (germline): PRHDT, FYEKMQ (reference sequence). V lost 8 bases and J lost 4, with 23 bases in between. CDR3 length: 16 amino acids. The CDR3 DNA follows: TGTGCCAGCCCGGCCCGGGGTGCAGGTTCATCCTATGGCTACACCTTC. Protein: CASPARGAGSSYGYTF.

Regarding this clonotype: Given a much more abundant clone one base away, this may be a read error. The chain combines TRBV5-4 with TRBJ2-1; D remains ambiguous. Per the germline V gene, CDR1 is SGHNT and CDR2 is YYREEE (reference sequence). Between the trimmed V and J ends, which lost 1 base and 0 bases, there was a span of 11 bases. The CDR3 spans 16 residues. The CDR3 sequence is CASSLSAGASYNEQFF. The CDR3 nucleotides read TGTGCCAGCAGCTTGAGCGCAGGTGCCTCCTACAATGAGCAGTTCTTC. Complete variable domain (other parts from reference TRBV5-4 and TRBJ2-1): ETGVTQSPTHLIKTRGQQVTLRCSSQSGHNTVSWYQQALGQGPQFIFQYYREEENGRGNFPPRFSGLQFPNYSSELNVNALELDDSALYLCASSLSAGASYNEQFFGPGTRLTVL.

There are a few counts of this clonotype. The genes are TRBV27 and TRBJ2-7, with 8 bases lining up with TRBD2. The CDR3 spans 13 residues. The V gene end was trimmed by 8 bases and the J gene end by 6 bases; junction bases not matched to a gene: 9. Germline CDR1 and CDR2: MNHEY and SMNVEV (reference sequence). The CDR3 here is CASRREGAGEQYF. CDR3 sequence (DNA): TGTGCCAGCCGCCGGGAGGGAGCGGGCGAGCAGTACTTC.

This chain uses TRBV28 with TRBJ2-7, with D tentatively TRBD1 (6 bases). Trimming left V 7 bases short and J 3 bases short, with 13 bases between. This CDR3 is 13 amino acids long. Germline values: CDR1 MDHEN, CDR2 SYDVKM. In DNA form, the CDR3 reads TGTGCCAGCAATGGGACACCACTCTACGAGCAGTACTTC. Protein sequence: CASNGTPLYEQYF. The entire variable domain, with the rest obtained from reference TRBV28 and TRBJ2-7, is as follows: DVKVTQSSRYLVKRTGEKVFLECVQDMDHENMFWYRQDPGLGLRLIYFSYDVKMKEKGDIPEGYSVSREKKERFSLILESASTNQTSMYLCASNGTPLYEQYFGPGTRLTVT.

In its sample, this clonotype was seen many times. The CDR3 DNA reads as TGTGCCAGCAGTCCAGGACAGCTCTATGGCTACACCTTC. It specifies CASSPGQLYGYTF. The chain combines TRBV12-3 or TRBV12-4 with TRBJ1-2, with a possible D match to TRBD1 (6 bases). With 5 bases removed from V and 4 bases from J, the gap between germline ends came to 11 bases. The CDR3 is 13 residues long.

This clonotype came up many times. The rearrangement uses TRBV20-1 and TRBJ2-1, with D possibly being TRBD2 (5 bases). V lost 1 base, J lost 4 bases, and 11 bases lay in between. The CDR3 has 14 amino acids. In germline, CDR1 is DFQATT, CDR2 SNEGSKA (reference sequence). The CDR3 DNA sequence: TGCAGTGCTAGAGGTAGCGAGGGTTACAATGAGCAGTTCTTC. Residues: CSARGSEGYNEQFF.

This rearrangement joins TRBV11-2 to TRBJ2-7; the D gene could be TRBD1 or TRBD2 (5 bases each). The length of the CDR3 is 17 residues. Germline V gives CDR1 SGHAT, CDR2 FQNNGV. Trimming took 5 bases from V and 0 from J, leaving 20 bases between them. CDR3 amino acids: CASSLQWGPGRSYEQYF. As DNA, the CDR3 is TGTGCCAGCAGCCTCCAGTGGGGCCCGGGGCGCTCCTACGAGCAGTACTTC.

In its sample, this clonotype was seen many times. The chain has TRBV15 and TRBJ2-6; weak D call: TRBD1 (5 bases). The V gene's germline CDR1 is LNHNV and CDR2 YYDKDF (reference sequence). This CDR3 comprises 17 residues. V gave up 4 bases and J gave up 0 bases, with 13 bases separating them. CDR3 DNA: TGTGCCACCAGCAAGTGGGGCGGCTACTCTGGGGCCAACGTCCTGACTTTC. This translates into CATSKWGGYSGANVLTF.

The chain has TRBV29-1 and TRBJ2-1; TRBD2 matches 7 bases. CDR3 length: 13 residues. The germline CDR1 and CDR2 sequences are SQVTM and ANQGSEA. V gave up 3 bases and J gave up 7 bases; unmatched junction bases: 6. The CDR3 nucleotides are TGCAGCGTTGATGGGAAGGGAGGGAATGAGCAGTTCTTC. It translates to CSVDGKGGNEQFF.

This sequence joins TRBV3-1 and TRBJ1-1; 7 bases agree with TRBD1. Germline assignment: CDR1 LGHDT and CDR2 YNNKEL (reference sequence). This CDR3 comprises 11 residues. The ends lost 6 bases at V and 8 bases at J; junction bases unmatched: 3. DNA for the CDR3: TGTGCCAGCAGAGACAGGGCGGAAGCTTTCTTT. It is translated as CASRDRAEAFF.

This clonotype was recorded many times. The J gene is TRBJ1-5, the V gene TRBV21-1; TRBD1, the table's D call, was not compared with the DNA. TRBV21-1 is assigned pseudogene status. The CDR3 loop spans 15 amino acids. This chain's CDR3 is CASIEMGQANQPQHF. Here the CDR3 DNA reads TGTGCCAGCATTGAGATGGGACAGGCCAATCAGCCCCAGCATTTT.

V and J are TRBV7-9 and TRBJ2-5; possibly TRBD2 for D (5 bases). CDR3 length equals 14 residues. CDR1 and CDR2 from the germline V gene are SEHNR and FQNEAQ (reference sequence). With 0 bases removed from V and 3 bases from J, the gap between germline ends came to 8 bases. CDR3 nucleotides: TGTGCCAGCAGCTTAGCAGGGAGCAAAGAGACCCAGTACTTC. Translated, it gives CASSLAGSKETQYF.

This clonotype was seen ten or more times. The CDR3 sequence: CASSTPSGRCTGELFF. The CDR3 region has the DNA TGTGCCAGCAGCACGCCTAGCGGGAGGTGCACCGGGGAGCTGTTTTTT. J is TRBJ2-2 and V is TRBV21-1; the table's D call TRBD2 went unverified against the DNA. TRBV21-1 represents a pseudogene. CDR3 length: 16 residues.

This clonotype was recorded a few times. The chain combines TRBV6-1 with TRBJ2-1; the D gene is possibly TRBD2 (6 bases). The germline V gene has CDR1 MNHNS and CDR2 SASEGT. V lost 5 bases to trimming and J lost 2 bases, with 13 bases between them. The CDR3 runs 15 residues. The CDR3 loop is CASSPQPGAYNEQFF. CDR3 coding DNA: TGTGCCAGCAGTCCCCAGCCGGGGGCCTACAATGAGCAGTTCTTC.

This clonotype was counted at least ten times. The V gene is TRBV19, the J gene TRBJ2-1; 8 bases align to TRBD2. CDR1 and CDR2 (germline): LNHDA, SQIVND (reference sequence). The CDR3 extends over 15 amino acids. V trimming: 8 bases; J trimming: 2 bases; junction bases outside the gene matches: 8. In DNA form, the CDR3 reads TGTGCCAGTCTCAGCGGGAGCTTCCCCTACAATGAGCAGTTCTTC. The encoded protein is CASLSGSFPYNEQFF.

This clonotype was picked up many times. This chain's CDR3 is CSASRGMNTEAFF. The CDR3 region has the DNA TGCAGTGCTAGTAGGGGGATGAACACTGAAGCTTTCTTT. The chain combines TRBV20-1 with TRBJ1-1; D might be TRBD1 (6 bases). The CDR3 runs 13 residues. Germline loops: CDR1 DFQATT, CDR2 SNEGSKA (reference sequence). V was shortened by 3 bases and J by 0 bases, with 8 bases between the two germline ends.

This rearrangement joins TRBV9 to TRBJ2-5, with 8 bases aligning to TRBD2. The CDR3 totals 15 residues. Germline-derived CDR1 and CDR2 are SGDLS and YYNGEE. V was clipped by 1 base and J by 0 bases; unmatched bases: 2. CDR3 DNA sequence: TGTGCCAGCAGCGTAATAGCGGGGTACCAAGAGACCCAGTACTTC. Its protein is CASSVIAGYQETQYF.

This clonotype has at least ten counts. The genes are TRBV5-5 and TRBJ2-1; 15 nucleotides agree with TRBD2. The ends lost 5 bases at V and 6 bases at J; junction bases unmatched: 3. Germline lookup yields CDR1 SGHKS and CDR2 YYEKEE (reference sequence). The CDR3 has 15 residues. CDR3 region: CASRLGLAGGNEQFF. CDR3 DNA: TGTGCCAGCAGGCTGGGACTAGCGGGGGGCAATGAGCAGTTCTTC.

The chain uses TRBV7-2 and TRBJ1-5; D not certain. This CDR3 is built from 15 residues. Trimming left V 1 base short and J 0 bases short, with 7 bases between. Per the germline V gene, CDR1 is SGHTA and CDR2 is FQGNSA. The CDR3 is CASSLEHRSNQPQHF. DNA for the CDR3: TGTGCCAGCAGCTTAGAACACCGTAGCAATCAGCCCCAGCATTTT.